A single sample gave rise to the 13 T cell receptor beta chains below, sequenced in a study of cytomegalovirus exposure and HLA in healthy donors (dated by TCRdb to about 2017). Preparation of the library involved the immunoSEQ multiplex PCR assay. Drawn from immuneACCESS, this table holds only the in-frame rearrangements with V and J called that TCRdb kept. Clones are partly lost; checked studies trace under half to an unresolved V gene and leave the rest unexplained. The sample yields about 330,000 clones; 75% to 90% were counted once. The ten largest clones represent about 0.8% of the sample. Material: PBMCs. Receptors originate from a young woman in good health and CMV-seronegative.

This clone has just one count. At the DNA level, this CDR3 is encoded by other sequences in the same sample as well. The rearrangement uses TRBV9 and TRBJ2-7, with 12 bases matching TRBD2. The CDR3 extends over 15 amino acids. Trimming cost V 4 bases and J 3 bases; bases outside gene matches: 5. The V gene's germline CDR1 is SGDLS and CDR2 YYNGEE. The CDR3 loop reads CASSPRLAGVYEQYF. CDR3 nucleotides: TGTGCCAGCAGCCCCAGACTAGCGGGAGTCTACGAGCAGTACTTC.

V is TRBV19 and J is TRBJ1-5, with 9 bases lining up with TRBD1. The CDR3 consists of 17 residues. Trimming removed 4 bases from V and 4 bases from J; junction bases left unmatched: 11. Germline lookup yields CDR1 LNHDA and CDR2 SQIVND (reference sequence). The CDR3 sequence: CASSTYRGRLENQPQHF. CDR3 DNA sequence: TGTGCCAGTAGTACTTACAGGGGGCGTCTCGAGAATCAGCCCCAGCATTTT. The whole variable domain, filled in from reference TRBV19 and TRBJ1-5, reads DGGITQSPKYLFRKEGQNVTLSCEQNLNHDAMYWYRQDPGQGLRLIYYSQIVNDFQKGDIAEGYSVSREKKESFPLTVTSAQKNPTAFYLCASSTYRGRLENQPQHFGDGTRLSIL.

In DNA, the CDR3 is TGTGCCAGCAGCCCCCTAGCGGGAGTGGAAACAGATACGCAGTATTTT. Protein: CASSPLAGVETDTQYF. The gene calls are TRBV7-3 and TRBJ2-3, with TRBD2 matching 10 bases. Unmatched junction bases numbered 8, after V lost 5 bases and J lost 3 bases. CDR1 is SGHTA and CDR2 is FQGTGA in the germline V gene. This CDR3 is 16 amino acids long.

V gene TRBV29-1 combines with J gene TRBJ2-5; maybe TRBD1 (5 bases). Per germline, CDR1 SQVTM and CDR2 ANQGSEA. The CDR3 covers 16 residues. Trimming pared 4 bases from V and 5 bases from J, leaving 23 bases between. As DNA, the CDR3 is TGCAGCGTTGGGATAGGGGCGGCCCTAACCCTTGAGACCCAGTACTTC. This encodes CSVGIGAALTLETQYF.

The chain joins TRBV6-5 to TRBJ2-7, with D possibly TRBD1 on 5 matching bases. Deletions cut 8 bases from V and 3 bases from J, with 20 bases between. The germline V gene has CDR1 MNHEY and CDR2 SVGAGI. This CDR3 comprises 15 residues. The CDR3 sequence: CASALGRAHRYEQYF. In DNA, the CDR3 is TGTGCCAGCGCCTTGGGCAGGGCTCATCGCTACGAGCAGTACTTC.

The rearrangement links TRBV20-1 to TRBJ2-3; D gene ambiguous. The CDR3 covers 11 residues. CDR1 and CDR2 from the germline V gene are DFQATT and SNEGSKA (reference sequence). The germline V and J ends were trimmed by 6 bases and 3 bases, with 7 bases remaining between them. CDR3 bases: TGCAGTGCCCCCGGGACAGATACGCAGTATTTT. Its translation: CSAPGTDTQYF.

In this sample, this clone turned up once. V usage is TRBV9 and J usage is TRBJ2-7, with 13 bases matching TRBD2. The CDR3 extends over 15 amino acids. Germline CDR1 reads SGDLS; CDR2 reads YYNGEE. With V trimmed by 0 bases and J by 5 bases, 2 bases remained unmatched. CDR3 nucleotide sequence: TGTGCCAGCAGCGTAGGGACTAGCGGGAGTCACGAGCAGTACTTC. Protein product: CASSVGTSGSHEQYF. Based on the CDR3 plus reference TRBV9 and TRBJ2-7, the full variable domain is DSGVTQTPKHLITATGQRVTLRCSPRSGDLSVYWYQQSLDQGLQFLIQYYNGEERAKGNILERFSAQQFPDLHSELNLSSLELGDSALYFCASSVGTSGSHEQYFGPGTRLTVT.

The chain links TRBV6-4 to TRBJ2-3; D possibly corresponds to TRBD2 (6 bases). Germline V lookup: CDR1 MRHNA, CDR2 SNTAGT. The CDR3 extends over 16 amino acids. The ends were cut back, 4 bases at V and 4 bases at J, with 18 bases in the middle. In nucleotides, the CDR3 is TGTGCCAGCAGTGTCCATGGCGGGATAGGGGCAGATACGCAGTATTTT. This gives the protein CASSVHGGIGADTQYF.

The chain uses TRBV27 and TRBJ2-7, with 7 bases matching TRBD2. Trimming removed 5 bases from V and 2 bases from J; junction bases left unmatched: 9. The CDR3 runs 15 residues. Looked up from germline, CDR1 is MNHEY and CDR2 is SMNVEV (reference sequence). The CDR3 sequence: CASSPDTSVAYEQYF. In nucleotides, the CDR3 is TGTGCCAGCAGTCCCGATACTAGCGTAGCCTACGAGCAGTACTTC.

The chain carries TRBV13 and TRBJ2-1, with D perhaps TRBD1 (6 bases). Trimming took 2 bases from V and 6 from J, leaving 20 bases between them. The CDR3 extends over 17 amino acids. The germline V gene encodes CDR1 PRHDT and CDR2 FYEKMQ (reference sequence). The CDR3 reads CASSLRQTGNQINEQFF. The CDR3 region has the DNA TGTGCCAGCAGCTTACGCCAAACAGGGAACCAGATCAATGAGCAGTTCTTC.

This clone was counted a single time. V and J are TRBV19 and TRBJ2-7, with a weak D call TRBD2 (6 bases). CDR1 is LNHDA, CDR2 SQIVND, per germline (reference sequence). The CDR3 is 14 amino acids. The V end was cut by 5 bases, the J end by 0 bases, with 11 bases between. CDR3 coding DNA: TGTGCCAGTAGTCTCCTGCGGGACTCCTACGAGCAGTACTTC. It codes for CASSLLRDSYEQYF.

The chain has TRBV11-1 and TRBJ2-1; a possible D gene is TRBD1 (6 bases). The CDR3 extends over 19 amino acids. The V end lost 5 bases, the J end lost 0 bases, and 23 bases lay between the germline ends. Germline loops: CDR1 SGHAT, CDR2 FQDESV (reference sequence). The CDR3 DNA sequence: TGTGCCAGCAGCAAACAGGGCGATGTATTAATTAGCTCCTACAATGAGCAGTTCTTC. Translating gives CASSKQGDVLISSYNEQFF.

The CDR3 sequence: CASSAISGSNEQFF. The CDR3 DNA is TGTGCCAGCAGCGCCATTTCTGGCTCCAATGAGCAGTTCTTC. The chain is built from TRBV9 and TRBJ2-1, with D hard to call. CDR3 length: 14 residues. Germline CDR1 is SGDLS and CDR2 is YYNGEE. V lost 3 bases to trimming and J lost 6 bases, with 13 bases between them.